This TCR beta chain was obtained from a study of cytomegalovirus exposure and HLA in healthy donors. Study conclusions and caveats: It was approximately 150 TCR beta chains that were listed as cytomegalovirus-associated. Both high specificity and high sensitivity reportedly marked the classifier's diagnosis of cytomegalovirus status. About 87% or about 30% of the time was how often most TCR beta V segments were productive, according to an earlier analysis.

The V segment lost 6 bases and the J segment 3 bases; nucleotides outside the gene matches: 5. The CDR3 consists of 14 residues. Germline CDR1 and CDR2: SEHNR and FQNEAQ (reference sequence). Both 60 Vbeta primers and 13 Jbeta primers went into the PCR. Using immunoSEQ multiplex PCR, the repertoire was profiled, and TCRdb retains in-frame clones only, with some absent. This sample has 80,000 or so clones, with roughly 78% found just once. Points on this clone: Its antigen is currently unknown.

The chain recombines TRBV7-9 with TRBJ1-5, with 7 bases identical to TRBD1. This sequence was found in a man aged 35 to 55 in good health and CMV-seronegative. Sequenced sample: PBMCs. CDR3 bases: TGTGCCAGCAGTACCGGGACAGACAATCAGCCCCAGCATTTT. Translated: CASSTGTDNQPQHF.